This T cell receptor (beta chain) was sequenced in a study of T cells in severe cutaneous drug reactions. Regarding the study as a whole: All seven CBZ-SJS/TEN blister samples shared a public TCRbeta CDR3 at mean roughly 14%.

Carbamazepine had induced Stevens-Johnson syndrome or toxic epidermal necrolysis in the sequenced donors. The iRepertoire multiplex PCR system with TCR subtype-specific primers built both bulk and single-cell libraries. For each CDR3 protein, TCRdb gives one entry from its re-call of the multiplex PCR reads, without DNA. Here the sample table reports around 20,000 distinct CDR3 sequences. This clonotype is classed as medium-sized by frequency. Its antigen is unknown. Per germline, CDR1 SGHAT and CDR2 FQDESV (reference sequence). This CDR3 has 14 residues. The receptor's source is a human donor with toxic epidermal necrolysis, a severe cutaneous drug reaction. Sequencing was carried out using PBMCs. This chain joins TRBV11-1 and TRBJ1-6. The CDR3: CASSLRFGNSPLHF. Full variable domain (rest looked up from reference TRBV11-1 and TRBJ1-6): EAEVAQSPRYKITEKSQAVAFWCDPISGHATLYWYRQILGQGPELLVQFQDESVVDDSQLPKDRFSAERLKGVDSTLKIQPAELGDSAMYLCASSLRFGNSPLHFGNGTRLTVT.